A single sample gave rise to the 15 T cell receptor beta chains below, sequenced in a study of regulatory T cells in long-lasting Graves disease. With iRepertoire HTBI primers and Arm-PCR of CDR3 regions, TCR beta libraries were built. TCRdb called the multiplex PCR reads again in MiXCR, with one record for every CDR3 protein. There are about 300,000 distinct CDR3 sequences in the sample; around 21% occur only once, and 56% lies in the top ten. Time point specified: persistent/refractory GD, antithyroid drugs over 5 years with positive TRAb. RNA isolated from PBMCs was used to make the TCR library. The sample was peripheral blood mononuclear cells (PBMCs), taken when the disease was refractory, from a patient treated with antithyroid drugs. The receptors stem from a female donor with Graves disease.

This clonotype occurred many times. The chain recombines TRBV15 with TRBJ1-5; D ambiguous. There are 16 residues in the CDR3. Germline CDR1 reads LNHNV; CDR2 reads YYDKDF (reference sequence). V lost 1 base and J 0 bases, leaving 10 bases between the germline ends. As DNA, the CDR3 is TGTGCCACCAGCAGAGTGGGCATTGGTAGCAATCAGCCCCAGCATTTT. It codes for CATSRVGIGSNQPQHF.

A remark on this clonotype: Since a much larger clone is just one base distant, this may be a read error. This sequence joins TRBV6-4 and TRBJ1-2; 7 bases line up with TRBD1. J lost 3 bases, V lost 9 bases, and 16 bases had no gene match. This CDR3 spans 16 amino acids. Germline CDR1 reads MRHNA; CDR2 reads SNTAGT. The CDR3 here is CASKDSGGGPDYGYTF. CDR3 bases: TGTGCCAGTAAGGATTCGGGAGGGGGCCCTGACTATGGCTACACCTTC.

The chain is built from TRBV6-2 or TRBV6-3 and TRBJ1-1; perhaps TRBD1 as D (5 bases). The V gene lost 4 bases and the J gene lost 2 bases, with 17 bases spanning the gap. This CDR3 region has 16 residues. The germline V gene has CDR1 MNHEY and CDR2 SVGEGT. CDR3 residues: CASSSTSRATNTEAFF. Here the CDR3 DNA reads TGTGCCAGCAGTTCCACTTCCAGGGCCACAAACACTGAAGCTTTCTTT.

Ten or more counts support this clonotype. The chain uses TRBV11-2 and TRBJ2-7; no clear D. Germline V gene data show CDR1 as SGHAT and CDR2 as FQNNGV. Trimming took off 0 bases at V and 7 bases at J, with 10 bases between the two ends. This CDR3 spans 13 amino acids. CDR3 in DNA: TGTGCCAGCAGCTTAGAACTAACGGAGGAGCAGTACTTC. Encoded protein: CASSLELTEEQYF.

Ten or more counts support this clonotype. The chain combines TRBV5-1 with TRBJ1-2; D might be TRBD1 (6 bases). Between the trimmed V and J ends, which lost 1 base and 4 bases, there was a span of 20 bases. The CDR3 length is 17 residues. Germline V CDR1 and CDR2: SGHRS, YFSETQ. The CDR3, as DNA: TGCGCCAGCAGCTTGAGTTTGGCCGGGCCACAGGGCTATGGCTACACCTTC. This translates into CASSLSLAGPQGYGYTF.

The chain has TRBV27 and TRBJ1-5; 10 nucleotides match TRBD1. Germline V CDR1 and CDR2: MNHEY, SMNVEV (reference sequence). The junction had 15 bases not matched to a gene; V was cut back by 5 bases and J by 5 bases. The CDR3 spans 18 residues. CDR3 nucleotide sequence: TGTGCCAGCAGTCCCAGACAGGGGGCTTTATTCCCGGATCAGCCCCAGCATTTT. It specifies CASSPRQGALFPDQPQHF.

The chain recombines TRBV5-1 with TRBJ2-7; D is perhaps TRBD1 (7 bases). V gave up 4 bases and J gave up 1 base, with 12 bases separating them. The length of the CDR3 is 14 residues. The germline gives CDR1 SGHRS, CDR2 YFSETQ. The CDR3 sequence: CASSNAGGSYEQYF. The CDR3 DNA reads TGCGCCAGCAGCAACGCAGGGGGGTCCTACGAGCAGTACTTC.

This clonotype was detected ten times or more. The chain combines TRBV2 with TRBJ1-5; D gene unclear. This CDR3 spans 11 amino acids. V gave up 1 base and J gave up 8 bases, with 3 bases separating them. Germline V gene lookup returns CDR1 SNHLY and CDR2 FYNNEI. CDR3 DNA sequence: TGTGCCAGCAGTGAAGGAAAGCCCCAGCATTTT. Translation gives CASSEGKPQHF.

The genes are TRBV6-2 or TRBV6-3 and TRBJ1-5; unclear D gene. Germline V gene data show CDR1 as MNHEY and CDR2 as SVGEGT. The CDR3 is 14 residues long. V was pared by 5 bases and J by 5 bases, with 13 bases between. The CDR3 DNA follows: TGTGCCAGCAGTGAATTGGCCAGTTATCAGCCCCAGCATTTT. Translating gives CASSELASYQPQHF.

This clonotype was detected many times. This rearrangement joins TRBV6-1 to TRBJ1-1, with D unresolved. Looked up from germline, CDR1 is MNHNS and CDR2 is SASEGT. V shed 2 bases and J shed 1 base, with 14 bases lying between them. CDR3 size: 16 residues. The CDR3 region is CASSETILGQNTEAFF. The CDR3 coding sequence is TGTGCCAGCAGTGAAACGATTCTGGGCCAGAACACTGAAGCTTTCTTT.

This clonotype has a handful of counts. The V gene is TRBV15, the J gene TRBJ2-6, with TRBD2 identical over 9 bases. V shed 1 base and J 2 bases; nucleotides not matched to a gene: 0. The CDR3 contains 16 residues. CDR1 and CDR2 from the germline V gene are LNHNV and YYDKDF (reference sequence). The CDR3 reads CATSRGGGAGANVLTF. DNA of the CDR3: TGTGCCACCAGCAGAGGCGGGGGGGCTGGGGCCAACGTCCTGACTTTC.

The rearrangement uses TRBV12-3 or TRBV12-4 and TRBJ2-3; TRBD1 matches at 11 bases. V lost 3 bases, J lost 6 bases, and 8 bases stayed unmatched. The CDR3 has 16 residues. CDR3 loop: CASSFTGTGGGDTQYF. The CDR3 DNA is TGTGCCAGCAGTTTCACCGGGACAGGGGGTGGCGATACGCAGTATTTT.

This clonotype has a single count. V is TRBV5-5 and J is TRBJ1-6, with D possibly matching TRBD1 (6 bases). The germline V gene has CDR1 SGHKS and CDR2 YYEKEE (reference sequence). Trimming cost V 4 bases and J 1 base, with 12 bases left between them. This CDR3 is 16 amino acids long. CDR3 sequence reads: CASSRQGRSYNSPLHF. As DNA, the CDR3 is TGTGCCAGCAGCAGGCAGGGGAGGTCCTATAATTCACCCCTCCACTTT.

This clonotype was seen more than once but under ten times. The V call is TRBV6-5, the J call TRBJ1-5, with D unclear. The CDR3 sequence is 14 residues long. V lost 2 bases and J lost 6, with 11 bases in between. The germline gives CDR1 MNHEY, CDR2 SVGAGI. DNA for the CDR3: TGTGCCAGCAGTTACCTGGGTGAAGGTCAGCCCCAGCATTTT. This translates into CASSYLGEGQPQHF.

The J gene is TRBJ2-1, the V gene TRBV5-4, with 10 bases lining up with TRBD1. The CDR3 runs to 14 residues. V lost 3 bases to trimming and J lost 6 bases; unmatched junction nucleotides: 3. Germline values: CDR1 SGHNT, CDR2 YYREEE (reference sequence). The CDR3 loop reads CASSSDRGGNEQFF. In DNA, the CDR3 is TGTGCCAGCAGCTCGGACAGGGGGGGCAATGAGCAGTTCTTC.